A selection of T cell receptor beta chains follows, all from one sample in a study of shared T cell receptors in the human thymus. Using immunoSEQ multiplex PCR, the repertoire was profiled, and TCRdb retains in-frame clones only, with some absent. The data show 450,000 to 650,000 clones, around 82% seen once. This sample was also put to use in a study of human thymus T cells.

What was sequenced was thymocytes. These receptors were collected from a boy in the first two years of life with a congenital heart defect. The CDR3 runs from the conserved cysteine through the conserved F or W. Fields, in order: J gene, clone size, V gene, D gene, CDR3 DNA, CDR3 protein. The D gene is left open where the match is weak. Not every row has a clone size; where given, it reads once, few, many or a size class.

TRBJ2-2 - TRBV15 - TGTGCCACCAGCAGAGAAGGGCAGGGGATGGCCGGGGAGCTGTTTTTT CATSREGQGMAGELFF
TRBJ2-7 - TRBV5-1 TRBD1 TGCGCCAGCAGCCCCCGAACGGGACAGCCAAAGGAGCAGTACTTC CASSPRTGQPKEQYF
TRBJ2-7 - TRBV14 TRBD1 TGTGCCAGCAGCGGGACAGGGGAGGTCGAGCAGTACTTC CASSGTGEVEQYF
TRBJ2-7 - TRBV25-1 - TGTGCCAGCAGTGAATTAGCCCCCCCCTACGAGCAGTACTTC CASSELAPPYEQYF
TRBJ2-5 - TRBV15 - TGTGCCACCAGCAGAGAGTATGCGGGAGAGACCCAGTACTTC CATSREYAGETQYF
TRBJ2-7 - TRBV14 TRBD2 TGTGCCAGCAGCCAAGATCGGGGTAGCGGGACCTACGAGCAGTACTTC CASSQDRGSGTYEQYF
TRBJ2-7 - TRBV2 - TGTGCCAGCAGTGAACTTCTAGATGATGGCGAGCAGTACTTC CASSELLDDGEQYF
TRBJ2-5 - TRBV4-3 - TGCGCCAGCAGCCAAGACTCTATTCTCGGAGAGACCCAGTACTTC CASSQDSILGETQYF
TRBJ2-1 - TRBV5-4 - TGTGCCAGCAGCTTGGTAAGCTCTAGCTTCGGTGAGCAGTTCTTC CASSLVSSSFGEQFF
TRBJ2-2 - TRBV5-1 TRBD1 TGCGCCAGCAGCTTGGGGGGGGACAGGCAGATTTTAGCGAACACCGGGGAGCTGTTTTTT CASSLGGDRQILANTGELFF
TRBJ2-1 few TRBV5-6 TRBD2 TGTGCCAGCAGCTCGGGGACTAGCGCCAAGAGTCCCCCCTACAATGAGCAGTTCTTC CASSSGTSAKSPPYNEQFF
TRBJ2-3 - TRBV6-6 - TGTGCCAGCAGTTTCCGGACTGGGAAAGATACGCAGTATTTT CASSFRTGKDTQYF
TRBJ2-3 - TRBV4-1 TRBD2 TGCGCCAGCAGCCAAGGTTGGACTAGCGGGACCACAGATACGCAGTATTTT CASSQGWTSGTTDTQYF
TRBJ2-7 - TRBV30 - TGTGCCTGGAGTGTACGGGAGAACTACGAGCAGTACTTC CAWSVRENYEQYF
TRBJ2-5 few TRBV11-2 TRBD2 TGTGCCAGCAGCTCCCGGCCTAGGTTGGGGCGGGAGGTCCGAGAGACCCAGTACTTC CASSSRPRLGREVRETQYF
TRBJ2-3 - TRBV7-9 - TGTGCCAGCAGCCTAAATGGGGGGTCCGCAGATACGCAGTATTTT CASSLNGGSADTQYF
TRBJ1-1 - TRBV6-6 - TGTGCCAGCAGTTACAATAGCACTGAAGCTTTCTTT CASSYNSTEAFF
TRBJ1-2 - TRBV9 TRBD1 TGTGCCAGCAGCATCGGGACAGACTATGGCTACACCTTC CASSIGTDYGYTF
TRBJ2-2 once TRBV6-5 - TGTGCCAGCAGTTACCCCGCGGGCGGGGAGCTGTTTTTT CASSYPAGGELFF
TRBJ2-7 - TRBV2 - TGTGCCAGCAATAAGCAGTACTTC CASNKQYF
TRBJ2-1 - TRBV6-4 TRBD1 TGTGCCAGCAGTGTAAACAGGGGGCCAGCCTACAATGAGCAGTTCTTC CASSVNRGPAYNEQFF
TRBJ2-7 - TRBV14 - TGTGCCAGCAGCCAAGATGGGGCGGGGACCGGCTCCTACGAGCAGTACTTC CASSQDGAGTGSYEQYF
TRBJ1-4 - TRBV14 TRBD1 TGTGCCAGCAGCCGCGACAGGGCAAATGAAAAACTGTTTTTT CASSRDRANEKLFF
TRBJ2-3 - TRBV28 - TGTGCCAGCAGTTTGCACCGTAGCTGGCGGGGAAACACAGATACGCAGTATTTT CASSLHRSWRGNTDTQYF
TRBJ2-1 - TRBV5-4 TRBD2 TGTGCCAGCGCGGCGGGAGACAATGAGCAGTTCTTC CASAAGDNEQFF
TRBJ2-5 - TRBV2 TRBD1 TGTGCCAGCAGTCACAGGGGGCGAAGACAAGAGACCCAGTACTTC CASSHRGRRQETQYF
TRBJ2-7 - TRBV9 - TGTGCCAGCAGCGCCGGGACAAGAAACTACGAGCAGTACTTC CASSAGTRNYEQYF
TRBJ2-1 - TRBV10-3 TRBD2 TGTGCCATCAGTGAGTCGAAACTGGAGAAACTAGCGGACAATGAGCAGTTCTTC CAISESKLEKLADNEQFF
TRBJ2-3 - TRBV4-3 - TGCGCCAGCAGCCAAGATGCAGGGGACGGCACAGATACGCAGTATTTT CASSQDAGDGTDTQYF
TRBJ2-3 - TRBV30 - TGTGCCTGGACCAACAGGTCTAGCACAGATACGCAGTATTTT CAWTNRSSTDTQYF
TRBJ2-5 - TRBV18 - TGTGCCAGCTCACCCTCCACCGTCGGGACCCAGTACTTC CASSPSTVGTQYF
TRBJ2-7 once TRBV18 - TGTGCCAGCTCACCAAATTTGGCAAGCGGACCATCCTACGAGCAGTACTTC CASSPNLASGPSYEQYF
TRBJ1-2 - TRBV5-6 TRBD1 TGTGCCAGCAGCTTGGATTCGGGGACAGGTGATGGCTACACCTTC CASSLDSGTGDGYTF
TRBJ1-1 - TRBV29-1 - TGCAGCGTTTCAAGAGGCACCCCGAACACTGAAGCTTTCTTT CSVSRGTPNTEAFF
TRBJ1-2 - TRBV10-3 - TGTGCCATCAGTGGGGGGCAGGGGCGGATTTATGGCTACACCTTC CAISGGQGRIYGYTF
TRBJ2-7 - TRBV10-1 TRBD1 TGCGCCAGCAGTCCTGCGGGACAGGGAGACTACGAGCAGTACTTC CASSPAGQGDYEQYF
TRBJ2-1 - TRBV5-6 - TGTGCCAGCAGCCCCGAACCCGCTAGCGACCATGAGCAGTTCTTC CASSPEPASDHEQFF
TRBJ1-5 - TRBV28 - TGTGCCAGCAGTCCTGGGGGCGACGGCAATCAGCCCCAGCATTTT CASSPGGDGNQPQHF
TRBJ2-3 - TRBV29-1 TRBD1 TGCAGCGTCGGACAGGGAGGAGCAGATACGCAGTATTTT CSVGQGGADTQYF
TRBJ2-5 - TRBV4-1 - TGCGCCAGCAGCCAAGAAGTGGTTGGCCGTGTGACGGGAGAGACCCAGTACTTC CASSQEVVGRVTGETQYF
TRBJ2-6 few TRBV28 TRBD1 TGTGCCAGCAGTCTACACAGGGGCTCCGAATCTGGGGCCAACGTCCTGACTTTC CASSLHRGSESGANVLTF
TRBJ2-7 once TRBV6-1 TRBD2 TGTGCCAGCAGTGGGGGTTTCTCTAGCGGGAGGGAGGGGGAGCAGTACTTC CASSGGFSSGREGEQYF
TRBJ2-1 - TRBV15 TRBD2 TGTGCCACCAGCCGGGACGGTGGGACTAGCGGGGGTGAGCAGTTCTTC CATSRDGGTSGGEQFF
TRBJ2-1 - TRBV4-3 TRBD2 TGCGCCAGCAGCCAAGATCGGGCTAGCGGGTTCTCCTACAATGAGCAGTTCTTC CASSQDRASGFSYNEQFF
TRBJ2-3 - TRBV12-5 - TGTGCTAGTGGTATCACAGGGAGAGGTACGGATACGCAGTATTTT CASGITGRGTDTQYF
TRBJ1-5 - TRBV4-3 TRBD1 TGCGCCAGCAGCCAAGATGCAGGGGGAGTTCAGCCCCAGCATTTT CASSQDAGGVQPQHF
TRBJ1-1 - TRBV7-2 - TGTGCCAGCAGCTTAGCAGGCCGCGGGACTGGCGGGAGAGCTTTCTTT CASSLAGRGTGGRAFF
TRBJ1-2 - TRBV2 - TGTGCCAGCAGCGGGCCCCGGAGGGGCTACACCTTC CASSGPRRGYTF
TRBJ1-3 few TRBV6-5 - TGTGCCAGCAGTGCCCCCGATTTGGGGCTAATATATTTT CASSAPDLGLIYF
TRBJ2-1 - TRBV7-2 - TGTGCCAGCAGCCCCCGACGGACCGTCGAGGGCTCCTACAATGAGCAGTTCTTC CASSPRRTVEGSYNEQFF
TRBJ2-3 - TRBV29-1 - TGCAGCCTAGGAGCGGGCGCAGATACGCAGTATTTT CSLGAGADTQYF
TRBJ2-7 - TRBV7-9 TRBD2 TGTGCCAGCAGCTCTAGCGGGGGATCCTACGAGCAGTACTTC CASSSSGGSYEQYF
TRBJ1-2 once TRBV27 TRBD1 TGTGCCAGCAGTTTTCGGAACAGGGGTGGCTACACCTTC CASSFRNRGGYTF
TRBJ1-4 - TRBV7-6 TRBD1 TGTGCCAGCAGCTGGGCGACAGGGACTAATGAAAAACTGTTTTTT CASSWATGTNEKLFF
TRBJ1-2 - TRBV30 - TGTGCCGGGGCGATGCGCTTCTATGGCTACACCTTC CAGAMRFYGYTF